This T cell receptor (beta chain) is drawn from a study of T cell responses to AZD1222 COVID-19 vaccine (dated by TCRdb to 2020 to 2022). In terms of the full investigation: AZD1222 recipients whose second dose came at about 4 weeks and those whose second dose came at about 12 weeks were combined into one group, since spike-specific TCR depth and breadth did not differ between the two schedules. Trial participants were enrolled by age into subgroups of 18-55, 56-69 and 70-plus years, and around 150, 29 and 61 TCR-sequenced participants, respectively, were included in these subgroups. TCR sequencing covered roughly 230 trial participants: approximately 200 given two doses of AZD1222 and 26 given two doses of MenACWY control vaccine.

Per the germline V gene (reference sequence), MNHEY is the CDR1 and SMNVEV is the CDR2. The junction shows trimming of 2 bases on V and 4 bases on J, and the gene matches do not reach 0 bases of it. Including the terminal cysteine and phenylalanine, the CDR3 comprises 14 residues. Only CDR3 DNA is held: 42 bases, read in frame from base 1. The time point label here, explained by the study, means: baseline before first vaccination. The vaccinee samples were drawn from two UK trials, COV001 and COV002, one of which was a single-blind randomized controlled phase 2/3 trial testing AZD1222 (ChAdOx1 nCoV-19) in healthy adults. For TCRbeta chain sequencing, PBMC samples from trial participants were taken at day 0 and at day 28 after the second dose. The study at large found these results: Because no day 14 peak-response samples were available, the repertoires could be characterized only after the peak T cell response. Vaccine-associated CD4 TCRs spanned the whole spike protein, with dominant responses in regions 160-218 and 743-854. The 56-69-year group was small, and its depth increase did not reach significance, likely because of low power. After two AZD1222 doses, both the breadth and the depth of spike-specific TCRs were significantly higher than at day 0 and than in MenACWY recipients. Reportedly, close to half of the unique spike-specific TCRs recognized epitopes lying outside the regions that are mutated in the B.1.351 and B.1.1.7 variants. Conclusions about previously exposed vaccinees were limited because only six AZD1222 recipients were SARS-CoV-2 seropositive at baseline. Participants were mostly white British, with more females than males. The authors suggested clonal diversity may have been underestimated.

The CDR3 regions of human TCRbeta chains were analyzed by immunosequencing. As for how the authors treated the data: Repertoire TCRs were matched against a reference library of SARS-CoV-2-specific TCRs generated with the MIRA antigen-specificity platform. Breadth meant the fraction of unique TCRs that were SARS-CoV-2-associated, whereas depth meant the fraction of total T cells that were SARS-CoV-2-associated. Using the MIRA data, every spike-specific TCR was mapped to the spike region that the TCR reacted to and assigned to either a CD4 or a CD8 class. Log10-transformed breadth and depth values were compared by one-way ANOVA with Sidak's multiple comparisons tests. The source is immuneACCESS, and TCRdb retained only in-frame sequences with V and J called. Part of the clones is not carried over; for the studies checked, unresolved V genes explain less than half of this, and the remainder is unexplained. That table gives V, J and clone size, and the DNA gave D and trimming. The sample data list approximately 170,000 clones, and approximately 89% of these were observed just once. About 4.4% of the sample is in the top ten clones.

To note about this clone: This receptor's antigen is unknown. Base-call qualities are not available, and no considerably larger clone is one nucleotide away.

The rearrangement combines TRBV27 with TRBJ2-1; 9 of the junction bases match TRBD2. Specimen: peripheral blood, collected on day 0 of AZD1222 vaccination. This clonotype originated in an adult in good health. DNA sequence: TGTGCCAGCAGTTTAAGCGGGGGGTACAATGAGCAGTTCTTC. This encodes CASSLSGGYNEQFF.